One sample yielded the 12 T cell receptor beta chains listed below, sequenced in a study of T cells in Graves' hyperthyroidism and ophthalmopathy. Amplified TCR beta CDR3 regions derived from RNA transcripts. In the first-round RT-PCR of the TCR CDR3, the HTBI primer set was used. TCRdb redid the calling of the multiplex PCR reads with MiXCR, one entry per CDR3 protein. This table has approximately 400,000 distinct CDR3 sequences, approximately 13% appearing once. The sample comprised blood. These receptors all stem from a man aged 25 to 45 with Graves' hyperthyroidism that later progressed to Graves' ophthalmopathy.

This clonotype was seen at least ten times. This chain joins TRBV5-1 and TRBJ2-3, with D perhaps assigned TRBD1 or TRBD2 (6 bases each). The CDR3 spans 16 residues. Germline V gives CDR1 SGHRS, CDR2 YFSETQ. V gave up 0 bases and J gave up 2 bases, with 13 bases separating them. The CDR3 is CASSLGGGPFTDTQYF. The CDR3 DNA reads TGCGCCAGCAGCTTGGGAGGGGGGCCGTTCACAGATACGCAGTATTTT.

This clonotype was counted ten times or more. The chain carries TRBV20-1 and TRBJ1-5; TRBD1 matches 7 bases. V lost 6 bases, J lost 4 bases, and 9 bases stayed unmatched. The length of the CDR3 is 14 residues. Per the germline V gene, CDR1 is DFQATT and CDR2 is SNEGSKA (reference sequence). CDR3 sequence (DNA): TGCAGTGCACGTCAAGGGACAGTGAATCAGCCCCAGCATTTT. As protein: CSARQGTVNQPQHF.

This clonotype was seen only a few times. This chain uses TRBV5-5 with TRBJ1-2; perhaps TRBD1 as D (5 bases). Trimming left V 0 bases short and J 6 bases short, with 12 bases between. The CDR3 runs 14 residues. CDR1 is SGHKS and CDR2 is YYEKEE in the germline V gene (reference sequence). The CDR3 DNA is TGTGCCAGCAGCTTGGAGTCAGGGTATCATGGCTACACCTTC. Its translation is CASSLESGYHGYTF.

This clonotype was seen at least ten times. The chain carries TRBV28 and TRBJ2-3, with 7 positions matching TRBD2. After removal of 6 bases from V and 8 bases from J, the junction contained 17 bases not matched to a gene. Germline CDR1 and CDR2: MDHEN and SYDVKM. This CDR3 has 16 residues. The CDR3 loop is CASRGFLAGTHGTQYF. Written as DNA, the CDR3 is TGTGCCAGCAGGGGGTTTTTAGCGGGTACGCATGGTACGCAGTATTTT.

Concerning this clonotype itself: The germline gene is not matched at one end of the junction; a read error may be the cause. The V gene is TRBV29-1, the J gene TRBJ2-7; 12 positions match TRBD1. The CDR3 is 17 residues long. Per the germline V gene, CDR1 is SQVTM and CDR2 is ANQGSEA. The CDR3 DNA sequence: TGCAGCGTTGCCGGGACAGGGGGCCGCACTAACACCTACGGGCAGTACTTC. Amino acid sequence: CSVAGTGGRTNTYGQYF.

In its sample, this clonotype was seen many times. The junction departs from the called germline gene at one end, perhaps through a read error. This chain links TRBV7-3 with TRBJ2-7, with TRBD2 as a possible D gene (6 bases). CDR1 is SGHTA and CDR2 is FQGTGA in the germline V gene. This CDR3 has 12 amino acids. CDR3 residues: CANSRPGGEQYF. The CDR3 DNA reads TGTGCCAACAGCCGCCCCGGGGGCGAGCAGTACTTC.

This chain's CDR3 is CASSDRTAGTQYF. CDR3 sequence (DNA): TGTGCCAGCAGTGACAGAACTGCTGGTACGCAGTATTTT. This rearrangement joins TRBV6-1 to TRBJ2-3; D call uncertain. The CDR3 is made up of 13 amino acids. Trimming removed 3 bases from V and 8 bases from J, with 12 bases in between. Germline lookup yields CDR1 MNHNS and CDR2 SASEGT.

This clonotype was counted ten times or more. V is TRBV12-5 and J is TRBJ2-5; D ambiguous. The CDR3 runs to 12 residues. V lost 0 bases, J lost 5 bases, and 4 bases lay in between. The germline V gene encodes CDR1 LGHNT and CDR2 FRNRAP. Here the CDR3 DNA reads TGTGCTAGTGGTTTGGTAGGGGAGACCCAGTACTTC. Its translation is CASGLVGETQYF.

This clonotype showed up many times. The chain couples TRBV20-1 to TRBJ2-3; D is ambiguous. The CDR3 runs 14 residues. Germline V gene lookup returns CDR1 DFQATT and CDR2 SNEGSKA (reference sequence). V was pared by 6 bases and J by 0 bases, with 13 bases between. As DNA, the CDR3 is TGCAGTGCACCCCCACTGGCTAGCACAGATACGCAGTATTTT. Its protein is CSAPPLASTDTQYF.

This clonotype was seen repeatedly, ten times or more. The CDR3 coding sequence is TGTGCCTGGAGTGTGGAAGTCACCGGGGAGCTGTTTTTT. This gives the protein CAWSVEVTGELFF. The rearrangement uses TRBV30 and TRBJ2-2; D gene uncertain. The V end lost 0 bases, the J end lost 4 bases, and 6 bases lay between the germline ends. There are 13 residues in the CDR3. Germline CDR1 reads GTSNPN; CDR2 reads SVGIG (reference sequence).

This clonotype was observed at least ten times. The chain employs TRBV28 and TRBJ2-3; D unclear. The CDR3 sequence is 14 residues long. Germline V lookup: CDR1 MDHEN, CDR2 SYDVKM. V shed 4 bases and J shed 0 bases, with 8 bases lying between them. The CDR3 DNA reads TGTGCCAGCAGTTCGCCTCGTAGCACAGATACGCAGTATTTT. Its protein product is CASSSPRSTDTQYF.

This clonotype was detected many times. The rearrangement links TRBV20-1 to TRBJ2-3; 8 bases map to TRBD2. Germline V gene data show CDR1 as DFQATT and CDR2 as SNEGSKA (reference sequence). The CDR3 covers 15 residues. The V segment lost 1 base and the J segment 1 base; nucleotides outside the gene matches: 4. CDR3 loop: CSARVGSGGTDTQYF. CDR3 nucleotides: TGCAGTGCTAGAGTGGGTAGCGGGGGCACAGATACGCAGTATTTT.